A single sample gave rise to the 24 T cell receptor beta chains below, sequenced in a study of Ad26.COV2.S vaccination and SARS-CoV-2 variants. Clones were read by immunoSEQ multiplex PCR, and TCRdb kept only the in-frame ones, dropping some. The repertoire holds hundreds of thousands of clones, with approximately 90% as singletons. The starting material was peripheral blood, obtained after recovery from COVID-19. The source is a human donor who had recovered from COVID-19.

This rearrangement joins TRBV6-5 to TRBJ1-3; no clear D gene. The germline V and J ends were trimmed by 2 bases and 2 bases, with 4 bases remaining between them. CDR3 length: 13 amino acids. Germline values: CDR1 MNHEY, CDR2 SVGAGI. The CDR3 loop reads CASSYDTGNTIYF. The CDR3 DNA reads as TGTGCCAGCAGTTACGATACTGGAAACACCATATATTTT.

The chain recombines TRBV4-2 with TRBJ1-5; 7 bases are shared with TRBD1. The ends lost 0 bases at V and 3 bases at J; junction bases unmatched: 8. The germline V gene has CDR1 LGHNA and CDR2 YNFKEQ. The CDR3 consists of 17 residues. CDR3 bases: TGTGCCAGCAGCCAAGATTTCGGCAGGGGGTTCAATCAGCCCCAGCATTTT. Its translation: CASSQDFGRGFNQPQHF.

The chain is built from TRBV6-2 or TRBV6-3 and TRBJ1-4; 7 bases fit TRBD1. The length of the CDR3 is 16 residues. V dropped 0 bases and J dropped 4; count of bases not matched to a gene: 5. Germline V lookup: CDR1 MNHEY, CDR2 SVGEGT. The CDR3 is CASSYSRDSLNEKLFF. CDR3 in DNA: TGTGCCAGCAGTTACTCTAGGGACAGCCTTAATGAAAAACTGTTTTTT.

The chain has TRBV5-1 and TRBJ2-3; the match to TRBD1 covers 7 bases. CDR3 length: 15 residues. Germline assignment: CDR1 SGHRS and CDR2 YFSETQ. V lost 4 bases and J lost 3; bases outside the gene matches: 8. The CDR3 DNA sequence: TGCGCCAGCAGCGGCCGGCGACAGGGAACAGATACGCAGTATTTT. Encoded protein: CASSGRRQGTDTQYF.

This chain connects TRBV28 to TRBJ2-3; no reliable D call. Per the germline V gene, CDR1 is MDHEN and CDR2 is SYDVKM. The V end lost 5 bases, the J end lost 3 bases, and 15 bases lay between the germline ends. This CDR3 has 15 residues. CDR3 nucleotide sequence: TGTGCCAGCAGTCCCCAGTTTAAAAAAACAGATACGCAGTATTTT. Translating it yields CASSPQFKKTDTQYF. Filled out from reference TRBV28 and TRBJ2-3, the complete variable domain reads DVKVTQSSRYLVKRTGEKVFLECVQDMDHENMFWYRQDPGLGLRLIYFSYDVKMKEKGDIPEGYSVSREKKERFSLILESASTNQTSMYLCASSPQFKKTDTQYFGPGTRLTVL.

This chain connects TRBV5-1 to TRBJ1-5; 7 bases fit TRBD1. V lost 0 bases to trimming and J lost 2 bases; unmatched junction nucleotides: 2. Germline assignment: CDR1 SGHRS and CDR2 YFSETQ. This CDR3 has 15 amino acids. CDR3 loop: CASSLGDSRNQPQHF. DNA for the CDR3: TGCGCCAGCAGCTTGGGGGACAGCCGCAATCAGCCCCAGCATTTT.

This chain links TRBV5-1 with TRBJ1-2; D is uncertain. Trimming took off 1 base at V and 4 bases at J, with 20 bases between the two ends. The germline V gene has CDR1 SGHRS and CDR2 YFSETQ. The CDR3 runs to 17 residues. CDR3 sequence (DNA): TGCGCCAGCAGCTTGTCTCCGGGTAGGGAATTTGCCTATGGCTACACCTTC. Its translation: CASSLSPGREFAYGYTF.

The rearrangement joins TRBV7-2 to TRBJ2-2, with 9 bases lining up with TRBD1. The junction had 4 bases not matched to a gene; V was cut back by 5 bases and J by 6 bases. Germline V gives CDR1 SGHTA, CDR2 FQGNSA. The CDR3 sequence is 14 residues long. Here the CDR3 DNA reads TGTGCCAGCAGCACGAGGGACAGGGCCGGGGAGCTGTTTTTT. Translated: CASSTRDRAGELFF.

V usage is TRBV9 and J usage is TRBJ1-1; 7 nucleotides align to TRBD1. From germline, CDR1 is SGDLS and CDR2 YYNGEE. The CDR3 extends over 15 amino acids. V lost 1 base to trimming and J lost 1 base; unmatched junction nucleotides: 4. In DNA, the CDR3 is TGTGCCAGCAGCGTATTGCCAGGGGGGAACACTGAAGCTTTCTTT. It yields the protein CASSVLPGGNTEAFF. Variable domain in full (rest from reference TRBV9 and TRBJ1-1): DSGVTQTPKHLITATGQRVTLRCSPRSGDLSVYWYQQSLDQGLQFLIQYYNGEERAKGNILERFSAQQFPDLHSELNLSSLELGDSALYFCASSVLPGGNTEAFFGQGTRLTVV.

With respect to this clone: This specimen includes other DNA sequences encoding the same CDR3. The genes are TRBV15 and TRBJ1-1, with a possible D match to TRBD1 (5 bases). Per germline, CDR1 LNHNV and CDR2 YYDKDF (reference sequence). V gave up 5 bases and J gave up 3 bases, with 10 bases separating them. This CDR3 spans 13 amino acids. The CDR3 bases are TGTGCCACCAGCGCCCGGGGGGACACTGAAGCTTTCTTT. This encodes CATSARGDTEAFF. The whole variable domain, filled in from reference TRBV15 and TRBJ1-1, reads DAMVIQNPRYQVTQFGKPVTLSCSQTLNHNVMYWYQQKSSQAPKLLFHYYDKDFNNEADTPDNFQSRRPNTSFCFLDIRSPGLGDTAMYLCATSARGDTEAFFGQGTRLTVV.

The chain combines TRBV7-9 with TRBJ1-5, with 10 nucleotides matching TRBD1. V gave up 5 bases and J gave up 0 bases; unmatched junction bases: 7. Per germline, CDR1 SEHNR and CDR2 FQNEAQ (reference sequence). CDR3 length equals 17 residues. The CDR3 loop is CASSDGQGGYSNQPQHF. DNA for the CDR3: TGTGCCAGCAGCGATGGACAGGGGGGATATAGCAATCAGCCCCAGCATTTT.

The chain has TRBV20-1 and TRBJ1-2; no firm D call. The CDR3 has 11 amino acids. V lost 3 bases, J lost 4 bases, and 6 bases lay in between. From germline, CDR1 is DFQATT and CDR2 SNEGSKA (reference sequence). The CDR3 reads CSARLSYGYTF. CDR3 nucleotide sequence: TGCAGTGCTAGGCTAAGCTATGGCTACACCTTC.

This chain uses TRBV5-1 with TRBJ1-6; D remains ambiguous. The CDR3 extends over 15 amino acids. V lost 0 bases to trimming and J lost 4 bases, with 8 bases between them. Germline values: CDR1 SGHRS, CDR2 YFSETQ. The CDR3 DNA follows: TGCGCCAGCAGCTTGGCCAGCTATTATAATTCACCCCTCCACTTT. The encoded protein is CASSLASYYNSPLHF.

This rearrangement joins TRBV6-5 to TRBJ1-6; D not resolved. V lost 2 bases and J 7 bases, leaving 9 bases between the germline ends. This CDR3 region has 14 residues. Germline CDR1 reads MNHEY; CDR2 reads SVGAGI. The CDR3 region has the DNA TGTGCCAGCAGTTACCCGGTCCCAAATTCACCCCTCCACTTT. Protein sequence: CASSYPVPNSPLHF.

The chain uses TRBV6-2 or TRBV6-3 and TRBJ1-6; 7 positions match TRBD1. Losses at the gene ends were 5 bases for V and 5 bases for J; bases not matched to a gene: 6. The CDR3 runs to 15 residues. Per the germline V gene, CDR1 is MNHEY and CDR2 is SVGEGT. DNA for the CDR3: TGTGCCAGCAGTGACCTGACAGGGAATAATTCACCCCTCCACTTT. Protein sequence: CASSDLTGNNSPLHF.

V is TRBV10-2 and J is TRBJ1-2; a weak D match, TRBD1 (5 bases). Trimming stripped 7 bases from V and 6 bases from J, with 12 bases between. This CDR3 spans 12 amino acids. Germline assignment: CDR1 WSHSY and CDR2 SAAADI. The CDR3 is CASKEGLDGYTF. The CDR3 DNA is TGCGCCAGCAAGGAGGGGTTGGATGGCTACACCTTC.

This sequence joins TRBV27 and TRBJ1-1; 8 bases map to TRBD1. Trimming at V came to 6 bases and at J to 5 bases, leaving 8 bases not matched to a gene. Germline values: CDR1 MNHEY, CDR2 SMNVEV (reference sequence). This CDR3 spans 14 amino acids. In DNA form, the CDR3 reads TGTGCCAGCAGCTACAGGGGGGATCGTACTGAAGCTTTCTTT. This codes for CASSYRGDRTEAFF.

This clone has only a few counts. This rearrangement joins TRBV20-1 to TRBJ1-3; D might be TRBD1 (5 bases). Germline V lookup: CDR1 DFQATT, CDR2 SNEGSKA (reference sequence). The CDR3 has 14 residues. V was shortened by 6 bases and J by 0 bases, with 12 bases between the two germline ends. The CDR3 bases are TGCAGTGCCAGTAGGGGATTCTCTGGAAACACCATATATTTT. Encoded protein: CSASRGFSGNTIYF.

The chain uses TRBV6-5 and TRBJ2-2; D is possibly TRBD1 or TRBD2 (6 bases each). Per the germline V gene, CDR1 is MNHEY and CDR2 is SVGAGI. V was pared by 10 bases and J by 4 bases, with 13 bases between. The CDR3 contains 13 residues. The chain's CDR3 is CATGRGATGELFF. CDR3 in DNA: TGTGCCACCGGTAGGGGGGCCACCGGGGAGCTGTTTTTT.

J is TRBJ1-2 and V is TRBV19; D is possibly TRBD1 (6 bases). V lost 4 bases and J 2 bases, leaving 14 bases between the germline ends. This CDR3 is built from 15 residues. Looked up from germline, CDR1 is LNHDA and CDR2 is SQIVND (reference sequence). The CDR3 DNA sequence: TGTGCCAGTAGTAATTTAGGGGGGCAGAACTATGGCTACACCTTC. Encoded protein: CASSNLGGQNYGYTF. The whole variable domain, filled in from reference TRBV19 and TRBJ1-2, reads DGGITQSPKYLFRKEGQNVTLSCEQNLNHDAMYWYRQDPGQGLRLIYYSQIVNDFQKGDIAEGYSVSREKKESFPLTVTSAQKNPTAFYLCASSNLGGQNYGYTFGSGTRLTVV.

The V gene is TRBV3-1 (or the pseudogene TRBV3-2), the J gene TRBJ1-4; D is perhaps TRBD1 (5 bases). This CDR3 comprises 14 residues. The germline gives CDR1 LGHDT, CDR2 YNNKEL (reference sequence). Trimming pared 5 bases from V and 4 bases from J, leaving 11 bases between. CDR3 residues: CASSSGQVNEKLFF. CDR3 sequence (DNA): TGTGCCAGCAGCTCGGGGCAGGTTAATGAAAAACTGTTTTTT.

The rearrangement joins TRBV9 to TRBJ1-2; D not resolved. Per the germline V gene, CDR1 is SGDLS and CDR2 is YYNGEE. Deletions cut 4 bases from V and 4 bases from J, with 20 bases between. This CDR3 spans 16 amino acids. This chain's CDR3 is CASSPNERGKIYGYTF. CDR3 nucleotides: TGTGCCAGCAGCCCGAACGAACGAGGGAAGATCTATGGCTACACCTTC. The full variable domain, with the rest looked up from reference TRBV9 and TRBJ1-2, is DSGVTQTPKHLITATGQRVTLRCSPRSGDLSVYWYQQSLDQGLQFLIQYYNGEERAKGNILERFSAQQFPDLHSELNLSSLELGDSALYFCASSPNERGKIYGYTFGSGTRLTVV.

The V and J genes are TRBV12-3 or TRBV12-4 and TRBJ2-3, with 8 bases fitting TRBD2. The CDR3 is 13 residues long. V shed 6 bases and J 8 bases; nucleotides not matched to a gene: 7. The CDR3 DNA reads as TGTGCCAGCAGCCGCGGGACTAGTGCTACGCAGTATTTT. Translated: CASSRGTSATQYF.

The chain joins TRBV6-5 to TRBJ2-3; D is unresolved. The CDR3 is 16 residues long. The ends were cut back, 0 bases at V and 4 bases at J, with 14 bases in the middle. Germline V gives CDR1 MNHEY, CDR2 SVGAGI. CDR3 amino acids: CASSYSTVRGADTQYF. The CDR3 DNA reads as TGTGCCAGCAGTTACTCCACAGTCCGCGGCGCAGATACGCAGTATTTT.